The entry that follows covers one T cell receptor (beta chain) sequence. Residents of 24 US areas, aged about 18 to 89 years, made up the participants. Cohorts were determined from participant-reported clinical history. The CDR3 has 13 residues. V dropped 5 bases and J dropped 7 bases, with 11 bases sitting between them. Germline V gene data show CDR1 as MNHEY and CDR2 as SMNVEV (reference sequence). Original methodology: Quantification of nucleated cells was approximated via reference gene primer amplification. Sequenced by immunoSEQ multiplex PCR; TCRdb stores in-frame clones only, minus some. The DNA gave D and trimming, while V, J and clone size come from that table. This repertoire shows more than 150,000 clones, roughly 82% found once; its top ten account for approximately 10%. This specimen comes from a study of blood T cell repertoires in COVID-19.

The chain recombines TRBV27 with TRBJ1-4; TRBD1 might be the D (5 bases). The sequenced material came from PBMCs or T cells enriched from blood (not recorded which). This clonotype was sampled from a middle-aged man who had recovered from COVID-19. CDR3 in amino acids: CASSAYRIEKLFF. CDR3 DNA: TGTGCCAGCAGTGCATACAGGATTGAAAAACTGTTTTTT.